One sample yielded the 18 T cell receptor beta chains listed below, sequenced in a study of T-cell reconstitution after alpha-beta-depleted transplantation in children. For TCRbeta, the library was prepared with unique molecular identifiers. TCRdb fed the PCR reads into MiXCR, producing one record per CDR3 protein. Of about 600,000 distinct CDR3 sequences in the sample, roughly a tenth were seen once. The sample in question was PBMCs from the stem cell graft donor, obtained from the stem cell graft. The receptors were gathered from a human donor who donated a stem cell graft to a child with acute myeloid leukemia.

The chain's CDR3 is CASSEGQAGVGETQYF. Here the CDR3 DNA reads TGTGCCAGCAGTGAAGGTCAAGCGGGAGTGGGGGAGACCCAGTACTTC. This chain uses TRBV25-1 with TRBJ2-5; 8 nucleotides line up with TRBD2. Trimming took 2 bases from V and 5 from J; bases not matched to a gene: 10. CDR3 size: 16 residues. Per the germline V gene, CDR1 is MGHDK and CDR2 is SYGVNS.

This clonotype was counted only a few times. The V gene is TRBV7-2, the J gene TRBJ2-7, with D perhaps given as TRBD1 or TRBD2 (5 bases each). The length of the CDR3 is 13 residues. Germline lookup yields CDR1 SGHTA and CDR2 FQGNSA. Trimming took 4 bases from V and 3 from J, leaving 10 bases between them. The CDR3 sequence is CASSSNGGYEQYF. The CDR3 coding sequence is TGTGCCAGCAGCTCGAATGGGGGCTACGAGCAGTACTTC.

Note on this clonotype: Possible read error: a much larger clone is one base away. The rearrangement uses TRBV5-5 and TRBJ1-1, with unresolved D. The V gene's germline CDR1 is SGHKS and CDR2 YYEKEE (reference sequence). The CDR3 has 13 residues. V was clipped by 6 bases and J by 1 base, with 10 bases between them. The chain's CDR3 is CASIFSANTEAFF. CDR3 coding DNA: TGTGCCAGCATCTTCAGTGCGAACACTGAAGCTTTCTTT. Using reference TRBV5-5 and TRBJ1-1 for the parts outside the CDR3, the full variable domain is DAGVTQSPTHLIKTRGQQVTLRCSPISGHKSVSWYQQVLGQGPQFIFQYYEKEERGRGNFPDRFSARQFPNYSSELNVNALLLGDSALYLCASIFSANTEAFFGQGTRLTVV.

This chain's CDR3 is CSAPDVSGSSGYYNEQFF. CDR3 in DNA: TGCAGTGCCCCCGACGTGTCGGGGTCCAGCGGGTACTACAATGAGCAGTTCTTC. The J gene is TRBJ2-1, the V gene TRBV20-1, with D perhaps TRBD2 (6 bases). CDR3 length: 18 residues. CDR1 and CDR2 (germline): DFQATT, SNEGSKA (reference sequence). The V gene lost 6 bases and the J gene lost 3 bases, with 27 bases spanning the gap.

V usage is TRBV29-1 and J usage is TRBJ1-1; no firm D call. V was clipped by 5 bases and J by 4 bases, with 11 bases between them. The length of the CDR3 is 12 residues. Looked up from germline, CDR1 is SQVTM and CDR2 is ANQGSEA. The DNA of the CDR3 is TGCAGCGTTATGTGGAGAGGCACTGAAGCTTTCTTT. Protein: CSVMWRGTEAFF.

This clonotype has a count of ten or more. This CDR3 reads CASSQSTGDRGRNEQYF. The CDR3 DNA follows: TGTGCCAGCAGTCAATCTACGGGGGACAGGGGGCGAAACGAGCAGTACTTC. The chain joins TRBV25-1 to TRBJ2-7; 12 bases are a match to TRBD1. CDR1 and CDR2 (germline): MGHDK, SYGVNS. The CDR3 has 17 amino acids. V was clipped by 5 bases and J by 5 bases; unmatched bases: 13.

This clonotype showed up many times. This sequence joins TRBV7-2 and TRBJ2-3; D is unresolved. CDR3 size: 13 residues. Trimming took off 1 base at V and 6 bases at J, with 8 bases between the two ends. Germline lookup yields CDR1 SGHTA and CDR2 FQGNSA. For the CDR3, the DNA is TGTGCCAGCAGCTTAGAGTTGGTGGATACGCAGTATTTT. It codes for CASSLELVDTQYF.

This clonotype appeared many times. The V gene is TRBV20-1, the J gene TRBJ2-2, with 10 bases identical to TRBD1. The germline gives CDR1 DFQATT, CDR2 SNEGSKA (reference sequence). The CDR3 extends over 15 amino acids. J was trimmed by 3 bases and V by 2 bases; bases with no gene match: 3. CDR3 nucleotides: TGCAGTGCTAGAACCGGGACAGGGGACACCGGGGAGCTGTTTTTT. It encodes CSARTGTGDTGELFF.

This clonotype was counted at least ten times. The CDR3 DNA is TGCAGTGCTGCCCCGCTGGGGGAGCAGTACTTC. This encodes CSAAPLGEQYF. The chain carries TRBV20-1 and TRBJ2-7; D is unresolved. Trimming shortened V by 5 bases and J by 7 bases, and 12 bases separated the two germline ends. The CDR3 is made up of 11 amino acids. Germline CDR1 and CDR2: DFQATT and SNEGSKA (reference sequence).

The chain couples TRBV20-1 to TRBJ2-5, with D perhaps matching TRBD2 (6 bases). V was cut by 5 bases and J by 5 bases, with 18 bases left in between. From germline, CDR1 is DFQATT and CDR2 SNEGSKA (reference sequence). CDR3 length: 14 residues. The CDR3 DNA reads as TGCAGTGCTCCTCGGGGAGGCGGCCCGGAGACCCAGTACTTC. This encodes CSAPRGGGPETQYF.

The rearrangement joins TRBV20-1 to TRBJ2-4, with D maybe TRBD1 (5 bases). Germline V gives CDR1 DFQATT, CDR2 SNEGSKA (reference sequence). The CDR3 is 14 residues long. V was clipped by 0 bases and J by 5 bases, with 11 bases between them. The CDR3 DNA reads TGCAGTGCTAGAGATTCGACAGTTCAAAACATTCAGTACTTC. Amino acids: CSARDSTVQNIQYF.

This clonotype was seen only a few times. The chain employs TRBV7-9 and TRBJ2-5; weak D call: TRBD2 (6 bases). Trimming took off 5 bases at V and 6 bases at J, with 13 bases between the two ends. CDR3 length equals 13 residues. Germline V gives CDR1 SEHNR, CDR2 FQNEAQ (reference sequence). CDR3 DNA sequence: TGTGCCAGCAGCCAACGGGAGACCCAGACCCAGTACTTC. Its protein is CASSQRETQTQYF.

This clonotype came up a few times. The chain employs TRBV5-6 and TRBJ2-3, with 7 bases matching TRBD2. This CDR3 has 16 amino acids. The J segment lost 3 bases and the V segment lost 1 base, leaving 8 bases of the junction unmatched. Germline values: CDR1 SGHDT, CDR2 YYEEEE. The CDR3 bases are TGTGCCAGCAGCTTGCGGGGGACTAAGTGGACAGATACGCAGTATTTT. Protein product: CASSLRGTKWTDTQYF.

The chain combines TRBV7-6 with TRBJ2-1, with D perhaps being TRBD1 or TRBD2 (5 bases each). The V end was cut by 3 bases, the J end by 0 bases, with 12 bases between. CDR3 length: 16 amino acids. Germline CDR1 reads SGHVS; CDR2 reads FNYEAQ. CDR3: CASSFRDPSSYNEQFF. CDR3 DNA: TGTGCCAGCAGCTTCCGGGACCCGAGCTCCTACAATGAGCAGTTCTTC.

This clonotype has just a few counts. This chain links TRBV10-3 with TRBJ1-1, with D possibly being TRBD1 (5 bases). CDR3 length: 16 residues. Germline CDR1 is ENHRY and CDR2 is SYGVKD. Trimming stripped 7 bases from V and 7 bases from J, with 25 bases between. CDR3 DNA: TGTGCCATCATGAGTGCCCCAATAGGGGCAGGAATTGAAGCTTTCTTT. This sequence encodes CAIMSAPIGAGIEAFF.

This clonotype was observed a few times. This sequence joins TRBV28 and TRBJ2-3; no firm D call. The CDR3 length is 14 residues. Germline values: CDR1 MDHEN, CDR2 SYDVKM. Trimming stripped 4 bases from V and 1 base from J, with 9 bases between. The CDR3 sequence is CASSSARRTDTQYF. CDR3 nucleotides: TGTGCCAGCAGTTCCGCTAGGCGCACAGATACGCAGTATTTT.

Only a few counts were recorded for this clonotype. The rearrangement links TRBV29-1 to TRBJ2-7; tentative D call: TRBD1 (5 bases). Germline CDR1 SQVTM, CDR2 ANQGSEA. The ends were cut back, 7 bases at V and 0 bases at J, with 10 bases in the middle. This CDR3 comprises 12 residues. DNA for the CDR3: TGCAGCGCTGGGGCCTTCTCCTACGAGCAGTACTTC. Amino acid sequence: CSAGAFSYEQYF.

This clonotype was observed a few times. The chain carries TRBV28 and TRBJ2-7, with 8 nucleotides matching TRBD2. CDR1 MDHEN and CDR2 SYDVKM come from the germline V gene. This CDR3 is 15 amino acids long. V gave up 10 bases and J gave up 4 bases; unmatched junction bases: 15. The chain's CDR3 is CATGVAAGGHYEQYF. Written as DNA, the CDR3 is TGTGCCACCGGCGTGGCGGCGGGAGGCCATTACGAGCAGTACTTC.